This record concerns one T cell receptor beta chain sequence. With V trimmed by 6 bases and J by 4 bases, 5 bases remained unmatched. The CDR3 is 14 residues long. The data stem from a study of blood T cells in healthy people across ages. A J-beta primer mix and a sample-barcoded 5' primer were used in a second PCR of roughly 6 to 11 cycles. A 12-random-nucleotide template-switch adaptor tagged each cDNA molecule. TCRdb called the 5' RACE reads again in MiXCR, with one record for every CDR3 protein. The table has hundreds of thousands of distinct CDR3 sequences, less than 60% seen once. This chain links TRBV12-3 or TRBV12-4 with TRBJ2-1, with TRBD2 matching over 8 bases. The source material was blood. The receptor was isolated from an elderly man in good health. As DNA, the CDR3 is TGTGCCAGCAGATCGGGGGGGGGTTACAATGAGCAGTTCTTC. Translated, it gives CASRSGGGYNEQFF.